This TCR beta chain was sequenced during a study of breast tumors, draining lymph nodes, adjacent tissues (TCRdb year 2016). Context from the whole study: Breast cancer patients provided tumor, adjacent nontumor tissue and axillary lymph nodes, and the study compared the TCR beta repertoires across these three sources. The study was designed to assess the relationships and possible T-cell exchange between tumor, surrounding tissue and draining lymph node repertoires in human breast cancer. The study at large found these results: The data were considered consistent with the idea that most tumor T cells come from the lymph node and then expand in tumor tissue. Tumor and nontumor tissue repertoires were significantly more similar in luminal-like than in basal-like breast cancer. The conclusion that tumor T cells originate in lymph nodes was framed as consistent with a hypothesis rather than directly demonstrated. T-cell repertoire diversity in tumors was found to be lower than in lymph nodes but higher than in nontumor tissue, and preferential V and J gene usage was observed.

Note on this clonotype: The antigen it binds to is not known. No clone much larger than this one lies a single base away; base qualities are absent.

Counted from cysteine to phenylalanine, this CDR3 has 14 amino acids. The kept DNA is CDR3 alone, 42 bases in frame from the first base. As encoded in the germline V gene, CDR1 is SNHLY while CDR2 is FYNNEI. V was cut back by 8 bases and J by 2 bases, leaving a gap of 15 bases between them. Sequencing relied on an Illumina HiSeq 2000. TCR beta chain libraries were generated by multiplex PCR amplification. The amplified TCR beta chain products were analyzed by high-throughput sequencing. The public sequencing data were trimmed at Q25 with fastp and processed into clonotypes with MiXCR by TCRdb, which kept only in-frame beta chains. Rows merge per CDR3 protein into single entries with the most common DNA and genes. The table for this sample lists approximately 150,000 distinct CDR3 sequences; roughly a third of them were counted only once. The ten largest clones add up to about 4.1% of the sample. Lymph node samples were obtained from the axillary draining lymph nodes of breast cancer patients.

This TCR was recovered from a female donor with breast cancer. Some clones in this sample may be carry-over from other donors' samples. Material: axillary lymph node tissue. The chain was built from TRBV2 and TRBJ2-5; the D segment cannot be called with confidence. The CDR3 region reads CASVSRPLQETQYF. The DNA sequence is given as TGTGCCAGCGTTAGCCGCCCCCTACAAGAGACCCAGTACTTC.